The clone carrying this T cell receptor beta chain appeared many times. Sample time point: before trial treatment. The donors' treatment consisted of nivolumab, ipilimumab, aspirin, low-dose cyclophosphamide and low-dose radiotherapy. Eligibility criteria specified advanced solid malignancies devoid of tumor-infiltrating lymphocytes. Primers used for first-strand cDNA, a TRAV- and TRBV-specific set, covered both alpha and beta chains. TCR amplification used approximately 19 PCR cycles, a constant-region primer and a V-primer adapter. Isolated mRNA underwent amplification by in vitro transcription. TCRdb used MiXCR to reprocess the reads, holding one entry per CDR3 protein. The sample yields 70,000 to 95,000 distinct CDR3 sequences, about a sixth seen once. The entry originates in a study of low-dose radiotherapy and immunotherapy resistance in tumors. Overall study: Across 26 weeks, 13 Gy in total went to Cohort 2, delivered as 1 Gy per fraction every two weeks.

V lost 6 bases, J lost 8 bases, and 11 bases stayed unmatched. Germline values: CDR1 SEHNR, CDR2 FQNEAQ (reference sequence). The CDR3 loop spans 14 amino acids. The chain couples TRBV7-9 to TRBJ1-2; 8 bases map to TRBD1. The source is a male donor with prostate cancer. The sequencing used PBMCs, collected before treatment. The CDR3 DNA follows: TGTGCCAGCAGACTCGGACAGGGCCCCTTAGGCTACACCTTC. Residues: CASRLGQGPLGYTF.